The T cell receptor beta chain described here comes from a study of CD8 T cells in Susac syndrome. Diagnostic criteria defined recently for definite or probable disease were met by the Susac syndrome patients. FACS was used to enrich TEMRA cells, whereas the CD8+ and CD4+ T cells were obtained by negative isolation. Random hexamers were used to reverse transcribe an amount of roughly 0.45 to 1 ug RNA. Across 54 Vbeta and 13 Jbeta, TCR beta CDR3 was amplified with immunoSEQ multiplex PCR. TCRdb re-called the immunoSEQ multiplex PCR reads with MiXCR, one entry per CDR3 protein. Of under 200,000 distinct CDR3 sequences in the sample, approximately 94% were seen once. Comments on this clonotype: Its antigen remains unknown.

The V and J ends lost 0 bases and 6 bases, in that order; junction bases with no gene match: 10. CDR1 is LGHNA and CDR2 is YNFKEQ in the germline V gene. The CDR3 has 16 residues. General observations from the study: Where Susac syndrome CD4+ T cell repertoires were concerned, no clonal expansion was evident.

The clonotype was recovered from a human donor with Susac syndrome. The V gene is TRBV4-2, the J gene TRBJ2-7, with 8 positions matching TRBD2. Material: CD4+ T cells from PBMCs. The CDR3 DNA is TGTGCCAGCAGCCAAGATCCTAACGGGGGGGCCTCCGAGCAGTACTTC. Encoded protein: CASSQDPNGGASEQYF.